Below are 12 T cell receptor beta chains sequenced from a single sample in a study of cytomegalovirus exposure and HLA in healthy donors (dated by TCRdb to the late 2010s). The receptor library was made with the immunoSEQ multiplex PCR assay. For the multiplex PCR, a mixture combining 60 forward primers for TCR Vbeta segments and 13 reverse primers for TCR Jbeta segments was used. The source is immuneACCESS, and TCRdb retained only in-frame sequences with V and J called. Part of the clones is not carried over; for the studies checked, unresolved V genes explain less than half of this, and the remainder is unexplained. This sample has 58,000 or so clones in its table, and around 80% of those were observed once. Together, the top ten hold around a quarter of the sample. The material sequenced was PBMCs. These receptors all come from a woman aged 35 to 49 in good health and CMV-seropositive.

This chain uses TRBV4-3 with TRBJ2-3, with 11 positions matching TRBD2. J lost 1 base, V lost 0 bases, and 9 bases had no gene match. Germline CDR1 LGHNA, CDR2 YSLEER. The CDR3 sequence is 19 residues long. CDR3: CASSQDLASGGPGTDTQYF. CDR3 nucleotides: TGCGCCAGCAGCCAAGATCTGGCTAGCGGGGGGCCTGGCACAGATACGCAGTATTTT.

The CDR3 nucleotides are TGTGCCAGCAGCGCTACGGGACAGGCATTCCCGGGGGAAGCTTTCTTT. Translated, it gives CASSATGQAFPGEAFF. The chain carries TRBV9 and TRBJ1-1; 8 nucleotides agree with TRBD1. CDR1 and CDR2 (germline): SGDLS, YYNGEE. CDR3 size: 16 residues. Trimming removed 3 bases from V and 8 bases from J; junction bases left unmatched: 15. The full variable domain, completed using reference TRBV9 and TRBJ1-1, is DSGVTQTPKHLITATGQRVTLRCSPRSGDLSVYWYQQSLDQGLQFLIQYYNGEERAKGNILERFSAQQFPDLHSELNLSSLELGDSALYFCASSATGQAFPGEAFFGQGTRLTVV.

The chain carries TRBV6-6 and TRBJ2-7; possible D gene TRBD1, 6 bases. Germline loops: CDR1 MNHNY, CDR2 SVGAGI (reference sequence). This CDR3 spans 14 amino acids. V shed 4 bases and J shed 2 bases, with 12 bases lying between them. As DNA, the CDR3 is TGTGCCAGCAGTTTGACAGGACCCACCTACGAGCAGTACTTC. Translated, it gives CASSLTGPTYEQYF.

The chain joins TRBV28 to TRBJ1-1; possibly TRBD1 for D (6 bases). Between the trimmed V and J ends, which lost 8 bases and 4 bases, there was a span of 20 bases. CDR3 length equals 15 residues. The germline gives CDR1 MDHEN, CDR2 SYDVKM. The CDR3 region is CASSRGGQLGTEAFF. Written as DNA, the CDR3 is TGTGCCAGCTCAAGGGGGGGACAACTGGGCACTGAAGCTTTCTTT.

Turning to this clone: One end of the junction varies from germline; a read error may be responsible. This rearrangement joins TRBV2 to TRBJ2-7; weak D call: TRBD2 (5 bases). The germline gives CDR1 SNHLY, CDR2 FYNNEI. This CDR3 has 13 residues. The CDR3 bases are TGTGCCAGCAGAGAAGGCGGGTTTTACGAGCAGTACTTC. This gives the protein CASREGGFYEQYF.

This clone has only a few counts. The junction departs from the called germline gene at one end, perhaps through a read error. The rearrangement links TRBV7-9 to TRBJ2-7, with D possibly TRBD1 on 6 matching bases. The germline V gene encodes CDR1 SEHNR and CDR2 FQNEAQ (reference sequence). There are 13 residues in the CDR3. This chain's CDR3 is CSSSPQGSYEQYF. In nucleotides, the CDR3 is TGTTCCAGCAGCCCACAGGGTAGCTACGAGCAGTACTTC.

V usage is TRBV11-2 and J usage is TRBJ2-2; 9 bases line up with TRBD1. Germline CDR1 and CDR2: SGHAT and FQNNGV. The CDR3 spans 15 residues. V was pared by 3 bases and J by 8 bases, with 7 bases of the junction left unmatched. The CDR3 spells CASSLAGTGMGELFF. CDR3 DNA: TGTGCCAGCAGCTTGGCCGGGACAGGGATGGGGGAGCTGTTTTTT. Full variable domain (remainder filled in from reference TRBV11-2 and TRBJ2-2): EAGVAQSPRYKIIEKRQSVAFWCNPISGHATLYWYQQILGQGPKLLIQFQNNGVVDDSQLPKDRFSAERLKGVDSTLKIQPAKLEDSAVYLCASSLAGTGMGELFFGEGSRLTVL.

This clone was found once. This chain connects TRBV19 to TRBJ2-7; 11 bases align to TRBD2. J was trimmed by 2 bases and V by 7 bases; bases with no gene match: 10. The CDR3 contains 16 residues. Per germline, CDR1 LNHDA and CDR2 SQIVND (reference sequence). The CDR3, as DNA: TGTGCCAGTAAAGCGACTAGCGGGGCGAAAACCTACGAGCAGTACTTC. It specifies CASKATSGAKTYEQYF.

This clone was seen once. The rearrangement joins TRBV27 to TRBJ2-1, with 9 bases lining up with TRBD1. This CDR3 has 15 residues. Germline values: CDR1 MNHEY, CDR2 SMNVEV (reference sequence). The V gene end was trimmed by 5 bases and the J gene end by 6 bases; junction bases not matched to a gene: 8. The CDR3 loop is CASSPTDRGSNEQFF. In DNA form, the CDR3 reads TGTGCCAGCAGTCCGACCGACAGGGGGTCCAATGAGCAGTTCTTC.

V usage is TRBV10-2 and J usage is TRBJ2-1, with 9 bases lining up with TRBD1. The CDR3 has 14 amino acids. After removal of 5 bases from V and 3 bases from J, the junction contained 2 bases not matched to a gene. Germline assignment: CDR1 WSHSY and CDR2 SAAADI. The CDR3 loop reads CASSTGQGYNEQFF. Here the CDR3 DNA reads TGCGCCAGCAGTACGGGACAGGGCTACAATGAGCAGTTCTTC.

This clone was counted a few times. The chain uses TRBV10-3 and TRBJ2-3, with D perhaps matching TRBD2 (5 bases). Germline CDR1 is ENHRY and CDR2 is SYGVKD. The CDR3 totals 14 residues. V was cut by 3 bases and J by 0 bases, with 7 bases left in between. The CDR3 DNA is TGTGCCATCAGTGACAGGACTAGCACAGATACGCAGTATTTT. It codes for CAISDRTSTDTQYF.

The chain links TRBV7-8 to TRBJ1-5; TRBD1 matches at 7 bases. V lost 0 bases and J lost 4; bases outside the gene matches: 9. Looked up from germline, CDR1 is SGHVS and CDR2 is FQNEAQ. The CDR3 is 17 amino acids. This CDR3 reads CASSLAVGGRGNQPQHF. The CDR3 nucleotides are TGTGCCAGCAGCTTAGCGGTAGGGGGCCGGGGGAATCAGCCCCAGCATTTT. Combining the CDR3 with reference TRBV7-8 and TRBJ1-5 gives the whole variable domain GAGVSQSPRYKVAKRGQDVALRCDPISGHVSLFWYQQALGQGPEFLTYFQNEAQLDKSGLPSDRFFAERPEGSVSTLKIQRTQQEDSAVYLCASSLAVGGRGNQPQHFGDGTRLSIL.